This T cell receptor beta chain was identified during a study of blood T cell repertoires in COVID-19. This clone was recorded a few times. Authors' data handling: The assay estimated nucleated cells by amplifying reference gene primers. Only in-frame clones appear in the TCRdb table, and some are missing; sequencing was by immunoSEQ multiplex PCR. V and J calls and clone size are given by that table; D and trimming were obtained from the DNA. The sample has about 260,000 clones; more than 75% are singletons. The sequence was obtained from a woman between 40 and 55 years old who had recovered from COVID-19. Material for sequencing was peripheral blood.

The CDR3 spells CASSLDRKREQYF. The CDR3, as DNA: TGTGCCAGCAGCTTGGACAGGAAACGCGAGCAGTACTTC. The chain has TRBV5-5 and TRBJ2-7; a possible D gene is TRBD1 (5 bases). Germline V gives CDR1 SGHKS, CDR2 YYEKEE (reference sequence). The CDR3 is 13 amino acids. V was pared by 0 bases and J by 6 bases, with 10 bases between.